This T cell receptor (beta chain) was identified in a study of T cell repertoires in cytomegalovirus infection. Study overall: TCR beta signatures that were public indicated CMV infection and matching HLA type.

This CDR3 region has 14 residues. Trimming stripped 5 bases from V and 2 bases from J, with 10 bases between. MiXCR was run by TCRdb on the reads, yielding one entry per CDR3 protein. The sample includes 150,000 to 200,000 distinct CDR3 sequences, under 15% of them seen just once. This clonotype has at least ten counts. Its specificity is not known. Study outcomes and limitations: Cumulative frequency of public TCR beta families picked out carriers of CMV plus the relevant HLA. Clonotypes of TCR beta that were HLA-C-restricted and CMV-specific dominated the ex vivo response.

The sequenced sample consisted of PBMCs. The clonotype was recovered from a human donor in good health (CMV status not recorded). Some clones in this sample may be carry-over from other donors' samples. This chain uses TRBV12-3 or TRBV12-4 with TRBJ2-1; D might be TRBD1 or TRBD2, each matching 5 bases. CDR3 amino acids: CASSPGTTYNEQFF. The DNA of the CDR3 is TGTGCCAGCAGTCCCGGGACGACCTACAATGAGCAGTTCTTC.